The T cell receptor beta chain under discussion was sequenced for a study of T cell changes during pregnancy in multiple sclerosis. This clone appeared a few times. Generated by immunoSEQ multiplex PCR, the TCRdb table keeps only in-frame clones and is missing some. The sample lists some 38,000 clones, 90% to 95% occurring once. V lost 6 bases and J 5 bases, leaving 19 bases between the germline ends. The CDR3 runs to 15 residues. In germline, CDR1 is MNHNY, CDR2 SVGAGI (reference sequence). Sequences were derived from CD4+ T cells from peripheral blood mononuclear cells, sampled in the second trimester of pregnancy. The chain employs TRBV6-6 and TRBJ2-5; D perhaps matches TRBD1 (6 bases). The sequence came from a female donor in good health, enrolled as a control in a pregnancy study. CDR3 sequence: CASRPGQALGETQYF. The CDR3 DNA reads TGTGCCAGCAGACCGGGACAAGCCCTGGGGGAGACCCAGTACTTC.